The present T cell receptor beta chain was sequenced within a study of response to subunit inactivated influenza vaccine. Germline CDR1 reads SGDLS; CDR2 reads YYNGEE. Trimming shortened V by 0 bases and J by 5 bases, and 9 bases separated the two germline ends. This CDR3 has 13 amino acids. TCRdb called the RT-PCR reads again in MiXCR, with one record for every CDR3 protein. The sample consists of about 190,000 distinct CDR3 sequences, 13% to 15% of them appearing once. This clonotype was detected only a few times. This specimen was CD8+ T cells sorted from PBMCs, taken more than 4 days after vaccination. The chain recombines TRBV9 with TRBJ2-7; the D is unclear. The origin of this receptor is a man in his forties or fifties who received an inactivated influenza vaccine. Here the CDR3 DNA reads TGTGCCAGCAGCGTAGGGGGTGACCACGAGCAGTACTTC. It is translated as CASSVGGDHEQYF.